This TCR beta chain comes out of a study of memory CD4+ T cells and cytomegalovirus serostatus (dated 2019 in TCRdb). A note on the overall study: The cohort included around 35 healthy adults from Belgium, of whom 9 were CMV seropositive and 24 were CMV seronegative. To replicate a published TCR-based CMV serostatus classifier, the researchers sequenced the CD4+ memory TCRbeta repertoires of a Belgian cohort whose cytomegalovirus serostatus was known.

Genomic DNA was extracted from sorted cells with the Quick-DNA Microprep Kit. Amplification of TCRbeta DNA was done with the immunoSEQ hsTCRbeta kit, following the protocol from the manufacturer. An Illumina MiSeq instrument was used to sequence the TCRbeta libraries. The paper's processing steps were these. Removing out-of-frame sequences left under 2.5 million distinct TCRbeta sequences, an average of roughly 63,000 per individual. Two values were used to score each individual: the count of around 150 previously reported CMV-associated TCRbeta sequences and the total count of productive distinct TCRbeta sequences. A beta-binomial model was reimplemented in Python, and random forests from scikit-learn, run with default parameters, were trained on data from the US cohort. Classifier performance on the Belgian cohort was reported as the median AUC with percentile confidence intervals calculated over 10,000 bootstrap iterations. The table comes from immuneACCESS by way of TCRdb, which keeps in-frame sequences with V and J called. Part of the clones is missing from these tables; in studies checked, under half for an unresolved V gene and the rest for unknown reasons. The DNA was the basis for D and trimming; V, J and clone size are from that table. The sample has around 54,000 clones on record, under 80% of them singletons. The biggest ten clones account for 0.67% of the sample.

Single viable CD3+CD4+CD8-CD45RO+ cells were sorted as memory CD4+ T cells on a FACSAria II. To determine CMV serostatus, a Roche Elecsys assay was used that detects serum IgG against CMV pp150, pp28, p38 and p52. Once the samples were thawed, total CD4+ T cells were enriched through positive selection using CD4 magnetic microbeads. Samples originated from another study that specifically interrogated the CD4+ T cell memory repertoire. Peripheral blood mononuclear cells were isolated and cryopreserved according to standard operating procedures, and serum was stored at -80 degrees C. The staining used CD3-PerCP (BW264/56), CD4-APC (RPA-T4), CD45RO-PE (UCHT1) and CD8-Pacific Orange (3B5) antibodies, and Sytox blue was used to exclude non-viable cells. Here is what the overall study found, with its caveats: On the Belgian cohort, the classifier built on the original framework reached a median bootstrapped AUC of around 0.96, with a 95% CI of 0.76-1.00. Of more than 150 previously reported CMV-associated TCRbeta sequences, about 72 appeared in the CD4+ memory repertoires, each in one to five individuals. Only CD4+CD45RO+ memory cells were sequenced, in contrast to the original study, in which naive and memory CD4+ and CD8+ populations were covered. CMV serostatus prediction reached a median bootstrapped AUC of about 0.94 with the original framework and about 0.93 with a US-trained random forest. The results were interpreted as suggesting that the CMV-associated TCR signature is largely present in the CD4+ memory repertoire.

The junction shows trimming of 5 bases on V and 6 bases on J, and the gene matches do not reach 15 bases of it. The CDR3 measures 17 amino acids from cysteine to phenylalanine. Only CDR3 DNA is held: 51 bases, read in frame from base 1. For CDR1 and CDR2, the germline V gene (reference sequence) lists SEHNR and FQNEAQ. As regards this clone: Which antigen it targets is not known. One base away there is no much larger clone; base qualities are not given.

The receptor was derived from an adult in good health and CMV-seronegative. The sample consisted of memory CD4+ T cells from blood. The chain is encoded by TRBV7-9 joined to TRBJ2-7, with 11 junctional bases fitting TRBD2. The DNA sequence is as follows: TGTGCCAGCAGCCCAAGGATTACTAGCGGGAGTTTTGCCGAGCAGTACTTC. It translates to CASSPRITSGSFAEQYF.